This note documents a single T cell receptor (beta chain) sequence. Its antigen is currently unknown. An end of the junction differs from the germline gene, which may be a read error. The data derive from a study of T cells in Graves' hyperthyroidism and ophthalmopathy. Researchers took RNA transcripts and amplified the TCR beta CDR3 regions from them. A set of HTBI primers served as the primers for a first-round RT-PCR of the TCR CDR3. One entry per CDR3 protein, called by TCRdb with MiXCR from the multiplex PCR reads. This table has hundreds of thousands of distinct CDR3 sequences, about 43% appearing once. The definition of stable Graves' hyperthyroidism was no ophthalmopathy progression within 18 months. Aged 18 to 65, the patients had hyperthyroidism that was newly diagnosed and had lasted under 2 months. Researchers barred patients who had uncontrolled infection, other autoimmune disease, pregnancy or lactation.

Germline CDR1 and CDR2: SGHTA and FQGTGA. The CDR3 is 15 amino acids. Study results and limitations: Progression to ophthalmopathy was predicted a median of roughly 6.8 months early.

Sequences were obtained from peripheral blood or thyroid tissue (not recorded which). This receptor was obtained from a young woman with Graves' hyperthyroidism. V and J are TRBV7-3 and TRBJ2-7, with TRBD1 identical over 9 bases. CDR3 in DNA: TGTGCCAGCAGCGTAACAGGGGGCGACTCCTACGAGCAGTACTTC. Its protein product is CASSVTGGDSYEQYF.